These T cell receptor beta chains were read from a single sample in a study of blood T cell repertoires in COVID-19. Some clones are missing from TCRdb's copy, which holds only in-frame ones; the method was immunoSEQ multiplex PCR. The sample gives about 52,000 clones, 82% of which show up once; more than 9% is in the top ten. The sequenced sample was peripheral blood. Every receptor here comes from a man older than 75 with COVID-19, enrolled during active disease. Both conserved end residues are part of each CDR3. Each record gives: J gene, V gene, CDR3 protein.

TRBJ2-1 | TRBV9 | CASSVGGVPSGRSYNEQFF
TRBJ1-2 | TRBV19 | CASSSGTDHGYTF
TRBJ2-3 | TRBV2 | CASKQLTSTDTQYF
TRBJ1-3 | TRBV2 | CASSPRGNTIYF
TRBJ1-2 | TRBV6-6 | CASGGSDGYTF
TRBJ1-1 | TRBV28 | CASSLGVTEAFF
TRBJ2-1 | TRBV5-4 | CASSLTSSGGNAYNEQFF
TRBJ2-7 | TRBV27 | CASSYLLGPVVYEQYF
TRBJ1-5 | TRBV2 | CASSGQYNQPQHF
TRBJ2-2 | TRBV10-1 | CASSDPREGRASTGELFF
TRBJ1-3 | TRBV7-7 | CASSPTGTGNTIYF
TRBJ2-1 | TRBV3-1/TRBV3-2 | CASSQEWAPHNEQFF
TRBJ1-2 | TRBV28 | CASSSIGQQWGAIYGYTF
TRBJ1-1 | TRBV18 | CASSSTPDRVTEAFF
TRBJ2-1 | TRBV18 | CASSQSTSSHEQFF
TRBJ2-3 | TRBV10-1 | CASSTSGGSDTQYF
TRBJ1-1 | TRBV4-2 | CASRKGQSNTEAFF
TRBJ2-1 | TRBV6-6 | CASSYGLAGLYNEQFF
TRBJ2-1 | TRBV6-2/TRBV6-3 | CASSYLPAGEGGEQFF
TRBJ1-4 | TRBV4-3 | CASSQVTGTGFEKLFF
TRBJ2-4 | TRBV2 | CASSDGGGAGPKNIQYF
TRBJ1-2 | TRBV9 | CASSVGGGSSFNYGYTF
TRBJ1-3 | TRBV7-8 | CASSLRGGVGNTIYF
TRBJ1-3 | TRBV7-2 | CASSLRPSSGNTIYF
TRBJ1-3 | TRBV5-5 | CASSLTGTQGNTIYF
TRBJ1-1 | TRBV9 | CASSVGSTGVNTEAFF
TRBJ2-1 | TRBV4-1 | CASSQGPPQREGLIYNEQFF
TRBJ2-3 | TRBV7-3 | CASSPSGTKTDTQYF
TRBJ2-3 | TRBV5-1 | CASSLLLAAPGTQYF
TRBJ1-2 | TRBV29-1 | CSVEGTGTGYGYTF
TRBJ2-7 | TRBV4-3 | CASSHTGTGSYEQYF
TRBJ1-1 | TRBV5-6 | CASSRTLTNTEAFF
TRBJ1-6 | TRBV30 | CAWSVQGSNSPLHF
TRBJ2-3 | TRBV29-1 | CSVEAETTLTDTQYF
TRBJ2-2 | TRBV27 | CASSLSGGFGTGELFF
TRBJ1-5 | TRBV11-2 | CASSGGEVQPQHF
TRBJ1-3 | TRBV19 | CATRGAGYGNTIYF